Below are 15 T cell receptor beta chains sequenced from a single sample in a study of T cells in localized non-small cell lung cancer. Some clones are missing from TCRdb's copy, which holds only in-frame ones; the method was immunoSEQ multiplex PCR. The data show 15,000 to 20,000 clones, about 80% seen once. The source was peripheral blood, collected before any cancer treatment. The receptor source for this set is a female donor over 55 with stage I lung adenocarcinoma.

The chain carries TRBV18 and TRBJ1-4, with D tentatively TRBD1 (6 bases). Trimming pared 2 bases from V and 7 bases from J, leaving 8 bases between. The CDR3 has 13 residues. Germline V gene sequence: CDR1 KGHSH, CDR2 LQKENI. The CDR3 loop reads CASSPGGGEKLFF. The CDR3 DNA sequence: TGTGCCAGCTCACCAGGGGGCGGTGAAAAACTGTTTTTT.

This chain uses TRBV19 with TRBJ1-2; the D is unclear. Germline CDR1 LNHDA, CDR2 SQIVND (reference sequence). The CDR3 has 12 amino acids. V lost 0 bases, J lost 7 bases, and 6 bases lay in between. CDR3 loop: CASSIEGSGYTF. The CDR3 nucleotides are TGTGCCAGTAGTATAGAAGGATCTGGCTACACCTTC.

This sequence joins TRBV20-1 and TRBJ1-1; D remains ambiguous. Germline V gene data show CDR1 as DFQATT and CDR2 as SNEGSKA (reference sequence). CDR3 length: 11 amino acids. CDR3 in amino acids: CCLGRNTEAFF. In DNA form, the CDR3 reads TGCTGCTTAGGCCGGAACACTGAAGCTTTCTTT.

The chain has TRBV30 and TRBJ1-1; D unresolved. The V and J ends lost 3 bases and 9 bases respectively, with 11 bases between them. CDR3 length equals 11 residues. The V gene's germline CDR1 is GTSNPN and CDR2 SVGIG (reference sequence). The CDR3 is CAWSPTDKAFF. CDR3 nucleotides: TGTGCCTGGAGCCCGACGGATAAAGCTTTCTTT.

This chain uses TRBV5-8 with TRBJ1-5; 7 positions agree with TRBD1. V dropped 4 bases and J dropped 4; count of bases not matched to a gene: 8. The CDR3 contains 15 residues. CDR1 is SGHTS, CDR2 YDEGEE, per germline. CDR3 in DNA: TGTGCCAGCAGCCCGGGACAGCTCCAAAATCAGCCCCAGCATTTT. Its translation: CASSPGQLQNQPQHF.

The rearrangement uses TRBV2 and TRBJ2-5; D is unresolved. V lost 1 base and J 2 bases, leaving 2 bases between the germline ends. CDR1 is SNHLY, CDR2 FYNNEI, per germline. The CDR3 is 12 residues long. The CDR3 loop is CASSEGQETQYF. The CDR3 bases are TGTGCCAGCAGTGAAGGGCAAGAGACCCAGTACTTC.

This clone was found a few times. The V and J genes are TRBV7-9 and TRBJ1-5; 8 nucleotides agree with TRBD1. There are 14 residues in the CDR3. Germline trimming cut 4 bases from V and 3 bases from J; bases unmatched to any gene: 2. CDR1 SEHNR and CDR2 FQNEAQ come from the germline V gene (reference sequence). CDR3 nucleotide sequence: TGTGCCAGCAGCTGGACAGGGAACAATCAGCCCCAGCATTTT. This sequence encodes CASSWTGNNQPQHF.

This rearrangement joins TRBV6-5 to TRBJ2-2; 7 nucleotides match TRBD1. This CDR3 spans 15 amino acids. With 6 bases clipped from V and 5 bases from J, the junction kept 9 bases outside the gene matches. CDR1 is MNHEY and CDR2 is SVGAGI in the germline V gene. The CDR3 bases are TGTGCCAGCAGCGAAAAGACAGGGATAACCGGGGAGCTGTTTTTT. This sequence encodes CASSEKTGITGELFF.

This clone was seen only once. This chain links TRBV5-1 with TRBJ2-6; TRBD2 agrees at 7 bases. This CDR3 spans 17 amino acids. Looked up from germline, CDR1 is SGHRS and CDR2 is YFSETQ. V was clipped by 0 bases and J by 0 bases; unmatched bases: 3. CDR3 DNA sequence: TGCGCCAGCAGCTTGGCCGGGGGGACCTCTGGGGCCAACGTCCTGACTTTC. It is translated as CASSLAGGTSGANVLTF.

The rearrangement uses TRBV27 and TRBJ1-1; unclear D gene. Germline lookup yields CDR1 MNHEY and CDR2 SMNVEV (reference sequence). This CDR3 is 13 amino acids long. V lost 1 base and J 1 base, leaving 4 bases between the germline ends. CDR3 sequence: CASSLLENTEAFF. The CDR3 DNA reads TGTGCCAGCAGTTTATTAGAGAACACTGAAGCTTTCTTT.

V and J are TRBV5-8 and TRBJ2-2; either TRBD1 or TRBD2 may supply D (5 bases each). V dropped 3 bases and J dropped 0 bases, with 12 bases sitting between them. Germline V CDR1 and CDR2: SGHTS, YDEGEE. The CDR3 contains 16 residues. This CDR3 reads CASSWGTTSNTGELFF. The CDR3 nucleotides read TGTGCCAGCAGCTGGGGGACCACCTCGAACACCGGGGAGCTGTTTTTT.

The V gene is TRBV5-1, the J gene TRBJ1-2; no reliable D call. In germline, CDR1 is SGHRS, CDR2 YFSETQ. CDR3 length: 13 amino acids. V dropped 2 bases and J dropped 11 bases, with 16 bases sitting between them. In nucleotides, the CDR3 is TGCGCCAGCAGCTTAGCTACCTCTTGGGATTACACCTTC. It translates to CASSLATSWDYTF.

The sample holds one count of this clone. The chain carries TRBV4-3 and TRBJ1-4; D is perhaps TRBD1 (6 bases). Trimming pared 0 bases from V and 8 bases from J, leaving 16 bases between. In germline, CDR1 is LGHNA, CDR2 YSLEER. This CDR3 contains 16 residues. The CDR3 here is CASSQDEGVINEKLFF. For the CDR3, the DNA is TGCGCCAGCAGCCAAGATGAGGGGGTAATAAACGAAAAACTGTTTTTT.

The chain joins TRBV18 to TRBJ1-4; 8 bases align to TRBD1. The CDR3 runs 15 residues. The germline V gene has CDR1 KGHSH and CDR2 LQKENI. V shed 3 bases and J 8 bases; nucleotides not matched to a gene: 8. CDR3 in DNA: TGTGCCAGCTCACCTCCCCGGACAGGGTTGGAAAAACTGTTTTTT. This gives the protein CASSPPRTGLEKLFF.

This chain links TRBV18 with TRBJ1-6; D is possibly TRBD1 (5 bases). Trimming removed 4 bases at V and 5 bases at J, with 9 bases between. The germline V gene has CDR1 KGHSH and CDR2 LQKENI. This CDR3 comprises 14 residues. CDR3 DNA sequence: TGTGCCAGCTCACTGGGACGGGATAATTCACCCCTCCACTTT. Translating it yields CASSLGRDNSPLHF.